These 28 T cell receptor beta chains came from one sample sequenced in a study of blood T cells in healthy people across ages (dated by TCRdb to about 2015). Library preparation employed 5' RACE. The instrument given in TCRdb is Illumina HiSeq 2500. A second PCR of roughly 7 to 11 cycles was performed with a sample-barcoded 5' primer and a J-beta primer mix. The public reads were reprocessed in TCRdb via fastp at Q25 and MiXCR, keeping in-frame beta chains. Each entry merges the rows of one CDR3 protein and shows their most common DNA and genes. The sample has some 880,000 distinct CDR3 sequences on record, roughly 40% of them singletons. Around 13% of the sample is held by the ten biggest clonotypes. The specimen was blood. The source is a man in his late teens or twenties in good health.

The chain has TRBV4-3 and TRBJ2-7, with TRBD1 matching over 7 bases. The DNA end lines up better with TRBJ2-5; the J call may be wrong. CDR3 length equals 16 residues. Germline V gene lookup returns CDR1 LGHNA and CDR2 YSLEER. The CDR3 is CASSQDGAGGTETQYF. CDR3 bases: TGCGCCAGCAGCCAAGATGGGGCAGGGGGTACAGAGACCCAGTACTTC.

As concerns this clonotype: Relative to the germline gene, one junction end is altered; a read error may explain this. This chain uses TRBV28 with TRBJ1-4; D remains ambiguous. CDR1 MDHEN and CDR2 SYDVKM come from the germline V gene. This CDR3 is built from 14 residues. In DNA, the CDR3 is TGTACCAGCAAAGAATTGCCGTCTAATGAAAAACTGTTTTTT. It is translated as CTSKELPSNEKLFF. Combining the CDR3 with reference TRBV28 and TRBJ1-4 gives the whole variable domain DVKVTQSSRYLVKRTGEKVFLECVQDMDHENMFWYRQDPGLGLRLIYFSYDVKMKEKGDIPEGYSVSREKKERFSLILESASTNQTSMYLCTSKELPSNEKLFFGSGTQLSVL.

The sample holds a few counts of this clonotype. V and J are TRBV7-9 and TRBJ1-1; D ambiguous. Deletions cut 4 bases from V and 1 base from J, with 10 bases between. The CDR3 has 14 amino acids. Germline CDR1 and CDR2: SEHNR and FQNEAQ (reference sequence). In nucleotides, the CDR3 is TGTGCCAGCAGCTCCAACCAGAAGAACACTGAAGCTTTCTTT. Its protein is CASSSNQKNTEAFF.

In this sample, this clonotype turned up a few times. This chain links TRBV7-9 with TRBJ2-2; D unresolved. The germline V gene encodes CDR1 SEHNR and CDR2 FQNEAQ (reference sequence). The ends were cut back, 5 bases at V and 7 bases at J, with 8 bases in the middle. CDR3 length equals 12 residues. For the CDR3, the DNA is TGTGCCAGCAGCCCAAACTACGGGGAGCTGTTTTTT. This encodes CASSPNYGELFF.

The gene calls are TRBV7-8 and TRBJ1-2, with D hard to call. Per germline, CDR1 SGHVS and CDR2 FQNEAQ. The ends were cut back, 1 base at V and 8 bases at J, with 14 bases in the middle. The CDR3 spans 14 residues. CDR3 residues: CASSLGPTTGGYTF. In DNA, the CDR3 is TGTGCCAGCAGCTTAGGGCCTACGACCGGGGGCTACACCTTC.

Concerning this clonotype itself: Sequence at one end of the junction differs from germline and may be a read error. The chain links TRBV6-1 to TRBJ2-3; D is ambiguous. The CDR3 length is 11 residues. Germline CDR1 and CDR2: MNHNS and SASEGT. The CDR3, as DNA: TGTGCCAGCAGTGAGGCCTCCACGCGGTATTTT. It translates to CASSEASTRYF.

This sequence joins TRBV12-3 or TRBV12-4 and TRBJ1-1; no firm D call. The length of the CDR3 is 13 residues. Trimming cost V 3 bases and J 5 bases, with 10 bases left between them. The CDR3 nucleotides are TGTGCCAGCAGTTTGATGGGTAAGACTGAAGCTTTCTTT. It translates to CASSLMGKTEAFF.

This clonotype was counted between two and nine times. The chain joins TRBV5-5 to TRBJ2-3; D not certain. V was pared by 6 bases and J by 2 bases, with 13 bases between. CDR3 size: 14 residues. In germline, CDR1 is SGHKS, CDR2 YYEKEE (reference sequence). The CDR3 coding sequence is TGTGCCAGCATGGTACAGCCCTTCACAGATACGCAGTATTTT. It yields the protein CASMVQPFTDTQYF. The full variable domain, completed using reference TRBV5-5 and TRBJ2-3, is DAGVTQSPTHLIKTRGQQVTLRCSPISGHKSVSWYQQVLGQGPQFIFQYYEKEERGRGNFPDRFSARQFPNYSSELNVNALLLGDSALYLCASMVQPFTDTQYFGPGTRLTVL.

The CDR3 DNA sequence: TGTGCCAGCAGTCGAGAAAGACAGGGGGCTGACACCGGGGAGCTGTTTTTT. This translates into CASSRERQGADTGELFF. The chain uses TRBV2 and TRBJ2-2; 10 bases are a match to TRBD1. The CDR3 loop spans 17 amino acids. Germline lookup yields CDR1 SNHLY and CDR2 FYNNEI. V trimming: 5 bases; J trimming: 3 bases; junction bases outside the gene matches: 9.

The chain has TRBV4-2 and TRBJ2-1; 9 nucleotides match TRBD1. Germline CDR1 LGHNA, CDR2 YNFKEQ. V lost 10 bases to trimming and J lost 4 bases; unmatched junction nucleotides: 5. CDR3 size: 13 residues. CDR3 protein: CANWDRVYNEQFF. For the CDR3, the DNA is TGTGCCAACTGGGACAGGGTGTACAATGAGCAGTTCTTC.

A word on this clonotype: A much larger clone lies a single base off, so this may be a read error. Here the CDR3 omits its conserved ending phenylalanine or tryptophan, so a read error is the likely source. This chain uses TRBV20-1 with TRBJ2-3, with 9 bases lining up with TRBD1. This CDR3 has 14 amino acids. V gave up 5 bases and J gave up 5 bases; unmatched junction bases: 8. Germline lookup yields CDR1 DFQATT and CDR2 SNEGSKA (reference sequence). CDR3 residues: CSAGDRAEGDTQYI. CDR3 sequence (DNA): TGCAGTGCTGGGGACAGGGCTGAAGGAGATACGCAGTATATT.

The rearrangement joins TRBV7-2 to TRBJ2-2; 7 positions match TRBD2. The V gene end was trimmed by 1 base and the J gene end by 6 bases; junction bases not matched to a gene: 8. Germline V gene lookup returns CDR1 SGHTA and CDR2 FQGNSA. The CDR3 runs to 16 residues. This chain's CDR3 is CASSLGRGGVAGELFF. CDR3 nucleotide sequence: TGTGCCAGCAGCTTAGGTCGGGGAGGGGTTGCCGGGGAGCTGTTTTTT.

This clonotype was observed a handful of times. The chain carries TRBV3-1 and TRBJ2-3, with a weak D call TRBD1 (6 bases). Germline CDR1 and CDR2: LGHDT and YNNKEL (reference sequence). V was clipped by 4 bases and J by 1 base, with 12 bases between them. The CDR3 has 15 amino acids. This chain's CDR3 is CASSPRQDRTDTQYF. CDR3 DNA sequence: TGTGCCAGCAGCCCGCGACAGGACCGCACAGATACGCAGTATTTT.

This clonotype was recorded a few times. V usage is TRBV6-1 and J usage is TRBJ1-2; a weak D match, TRBD1 (5 bases). Germline CDR1 reads MNHNS; CDR2 reads SASEGT. The V and J ends lost 0 bases and 2 bases respectively, with 19 bases between them. This CDR3 has 18 residues. CDR3 coding DNA: TGTGCCAGCAGTGAAGCGCGTTTCTTTGGCAGGGCAAACTATGGCTACACCTTC. Its protein product is CASSEARFFGRANYGYTF.

This clonotype was seen more than once but under ten times. V usage is TRBV20-1 and J usage is TRBJ1-4; TRBD1 matches at 12 bases. Germline values: CDR1 DFQATT, CDR2 SNEGSKA (reference sequence). The CDR3 sequence is 14 residues long. V was pared by 6 bases and J by 9 bases, with 8 bases of the junction left unmatched. CDR3 sequence reads: CSATKGQGAQKLFF. The CDR3 nucleotides read TGCAGTGCCACCAAGGGACAGGGGGCACAAAAACTGTTTTTT.

Concerning this clonotype itself: A junction end diverges from the germline sequence, so it may reflect a read error. The CDR3 DNA sequence: TGCGCCAGCAGTGTATCCGGGGTCTCCCAGTACACCTTC. Protein sequence: CASSVSGVSQYTF. The V call is TRBV27, the J call TRBJ1-2, with D unresolved. The germline CDR1 and CDR2 sequences are MNHEY and SMNVEV (reference sequence). The CDR3 has 13 residues.

This clonotype was observed a handful of times. The rearrangement links TRBV7-9 to TRBJ1-1; D may be TRBD1 (6 bases). The length of the CDR3 is 14 residues. V was pared by 2 bases and J by 5 bases, with 12 bases between. From germline, CDR1 is SEHNR and CDR2 FQNEAQ (reference sequence). CDR3 region: CASSLRRGRTEAFF. The CDR3 region has the DNA TGTGCCAGCAGCTTACGCAGGGGTCGGACTGAAGCTTTCTTT.

Comment on this clonotype: At one of its ends the junction is not consistent with the germline gene, which may arise from a read error. The chain recombines TRBV5-1 with TRBJ1-5, with D possibly being TRBD1 (5 bases). Per the germline V gene, CDR1 is SGHRS and CDR2 is YFSETQ. CDR3 length: 16 amino acids. The DNA of the CDR3 is TGCGCCAACAGCTTGGCCGGGGCGACGGTCGGACAGCCCCAGCATTTT. This codes for CANSLAGATVGQPQHF.

The chain employs TRBV12-3 or TRBV12-4 and TRBJ1-1; tentative D call: TRBD1 (5 bases). V dropped 1 base and J dropped 6 bases, with 6 bases sitting between them. This CDR3 is 12 amino acids long. The CDR3 loop reads CASSLGGPEAFF. CDR3 in DNA: TGTGCCAGCAGTTTAGGGGGCCCTGAAGCTTTCTTT.

The genes are TRBV15 and TRBJ2-3, with TRBD1 matching 9 bases. V gave up 3 bases and J gave up 3 bases; unmatched junction bases: 4. The CDR3 extends over 15 amino acids. Germline CDR1 and CDR2: LNHNV and YYDKDF (reference sequence). The CDR3: CATSRTGGLTDTQYF. As DNA, the CDR3 is TGTGCCACCAGCAGGACAGGGGGATTAACAGATACGCAGTATTTT.

The sample holds many counts of this clonotype. The chain links TRBV4-1 to TRBJ2-1; perhaps TRBD1 as D (6 bases). Between the trimmed V and J ends, which lost 1 base and 4 bases, there was a span of 14 bases. CDR1 and CDR2 from the germline V gene are MGHRA and YSYEKL. This CDR3 spans 16 amino acids. The DNA for the CDR3 is TGCGCCAGCAGCCAAGTCGGCAGGGGCCTATACAATGAGCAGTTCTTC. Encoded protein: CASSQVGRGLYNEQFF.

This clonotype was detected once. This clone may be a read error of a much larger clone one base away. The V call is TRBV19, the J call TRBJ2-1; unclear D gene. The DNA end is a closer match to TRBJ2-7, so the J assignment may be wrong. Germline-derived CDR1 and CDR2 are LNHDA and SQIVND (reference sequence). This CDR3 has 13 residues. The CDR3 is CASSIEGYNEQYF. The CDR3 DNA follows: TGTGCCAGTAGTATAGAAGGGTACAATGAGCAGTACTTC.

There are a few counts of this clonotype. The CDR3 protein is CASSQDIFLAGGHYNEQFF. The CDR3 coding sequence is TGCGCCAGCAGCCAAGATATTTTTCTAGCGGGGGGCCATTACAATGAGCAGTTCTTC. The J gene is TRBJ2-1, the V gene TRBV4-1; 11 bases are shared with TRBD2. V trimming: 0 bases; J trimming: 4 bases; junction bases outside the gene matches: 11. Germline loops: CDR1 MGHRA, CDR2 YSYEKL. This CDR3 region has 19 residues.

This clonotype appeared a few times. The V and J genes are TRBV3-1 and TRBJ2-2, with unresolved D. This CDR3 contains 12 residues. V shed 2 bases and J shed 6 bases, with 4 bases lying between them. The germline CDR1 and CDR2 sequences are LGHDT and YNNKEL (reference sequence). The CDR3 bases are TGTGCCAGCAGCCAATTCGCCGGGGAGCTGTTTTTT. It codes for CASSQFAGELFF.

This chain connects TRBV7-9 to TRBJ2-3; TRBD1 agrees at 10 bases. Germline V CDR1 and CDR2: SEHNR, FQNEAQ (reference sequence). CDR3 size: 16 residues. V was pared by 5 bases and J by 4 bases, with 9 bases of the junction left unmatched. This CDR3 is CASSGTGTGASDTQYF. The CDR3 nucleotides are TGTGCCAGCAGCGGGACCGGGACAGGGGCATCAGATACGCAGTATTTT.

V gene TRBV2 combines with J gene TRBJ1-2; D remains ambiguous. The CDR3 length is 14 residues. Trimming stripped 2 bases from V and 4 bases from J, with 11 bases between. The germline V gene has CDR1 SNHLY and CDR2 FYNNEI. The CDR3 DNA is TGTGCCAGCAGTGAACGGGGATCGGTCTATGGCTACACCTTC. Residues: CASSERGSVYGYTF.

For this clonotype: A much larger clone lies a single base off, so this may be a read error. The V and J genes are TRBV12-3 or TRBV12-4 and TRBJ2-3, with 9 bases lining up with TRBD2. The CDR3 is 15 amino acids. The trim removed 4 bases at V and 6 bases at J, leaving 8 bases unmatched. Written as DNA, the CDR3 is TGTGCCAGCAGTTGGCCAGCGGGGGGCTCCGATACGCAGTATTTT. Its protein product is CASSWPAGGSDTQYF.

The V gene is TRBV7-9, the J gene TRBJ2-1; 7 nucleotides line up with TRBD1. This CDR3 has 15 residues. CDR1 is SEHNR and CDR2 is FQNEAQ in the germline V gene (reference sequence). J gave up 4 bases and V 5 bases, and 8 bases lay outside the gene matches. The CDR3 coding sequence is TGTGCCAGCAGCCCCCCCCAGGGGGAATACAATGAGCAGTTCTTC. Its translation is CASSPPQGEYNEQFF.